This T cell receptor beta chain was retrieved from a study of T cell repertoires in cytomegalovirus infection. Per the germline V gene, CDR1 is SEHNR and CDR2 is FQNEAQ (reference sequence). The CDR3 totals 10 residues. V was shortened by 6 bases and J by 7 bases, with 3 bases between the two germline ends. About this clonotype itself: What it binds is not known.

TCRdb called the reads again in MiXCR, with one record for every CDR3 protein. The sample has 450,000 to 650,000 distinct CDR3 sequences; approximately 40% are singletons. The specimen was cultured PBMCs, collected from culture after CMV antigen stimulation. The receptor was derived from a human donor in good health (CMV status not recorded). Some clones in this sample may be carry-over from other donors' samples. The chain uses TRBV7-9 and TRBJ1-4; unclear D gene. CDR3 protein: CASSGEKLFF. CDR3 in DNA: TGTGCCAGCAGTGGTGAAAAACTGTTTTTT.